Described below is a single T cell receptor beta chain sequence and its context. The antigen is undetermined. The CDR3 is made up of 11 amino acids. Germline CDR1 and CDR2: MDHEN and SYDVKM. Trimming stripped 6 bases from V and 0 bases from J, with 3 bases between. This record comes from a study of T cell responses to AZD1222 COVID-19 vaccine. Libraries were prepared by immunoSEQ multiplex PCR; TCRdb keeps only in-frame clonotypes and omits some of them. The data hold 100,000 to 150,000 clones, with about 93% observed a single time. Study-level findings and limits: The sample set comprised mostly white British donors with more females, and clonal diversity was possibly underestimated. Among AZD1222 vaccinees, only 5 or 6 were seropositive at baseline. Spike-specific TCR breadth and depth rose after two AZD1222 doses.

This clonotype was obtained from an adult in good health. This sample comprised peripheral blood, obtained on day 0 of AZD1222 vaccination. J is TRBJ2-7 and V is TRBV28; no firm D call. This CDR3 is CASRNSYEQYF. CDR3 bases: TGTGCCAGCAGGAACTCCTACGAGCAGTACTTC.